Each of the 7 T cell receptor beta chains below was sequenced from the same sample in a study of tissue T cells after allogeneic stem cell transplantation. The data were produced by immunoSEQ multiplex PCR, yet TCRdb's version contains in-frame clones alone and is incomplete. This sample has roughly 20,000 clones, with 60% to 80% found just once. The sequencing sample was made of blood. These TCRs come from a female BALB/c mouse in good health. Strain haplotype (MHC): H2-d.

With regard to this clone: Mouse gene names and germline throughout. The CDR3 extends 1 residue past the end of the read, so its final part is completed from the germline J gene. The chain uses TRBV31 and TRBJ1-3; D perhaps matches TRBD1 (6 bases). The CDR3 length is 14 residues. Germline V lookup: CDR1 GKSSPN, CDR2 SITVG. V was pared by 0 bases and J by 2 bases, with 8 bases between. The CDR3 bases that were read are TGTGCCTGGAGTCTAGGGGGGGCTGGAAATACGCTCTAT. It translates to CAWSLGGAGNTLY. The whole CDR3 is CAWSLGGAGNTLYF.

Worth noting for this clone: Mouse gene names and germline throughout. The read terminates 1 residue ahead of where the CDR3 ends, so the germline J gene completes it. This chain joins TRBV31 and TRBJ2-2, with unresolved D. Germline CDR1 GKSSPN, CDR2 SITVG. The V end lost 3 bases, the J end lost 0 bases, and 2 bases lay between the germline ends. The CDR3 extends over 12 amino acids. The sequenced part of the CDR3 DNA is TGTGCCTGGAGCTCAAACACCGGGCAGCTCTAC. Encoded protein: CAWSSNTGQLY. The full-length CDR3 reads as CAWSSNTGQLYF.

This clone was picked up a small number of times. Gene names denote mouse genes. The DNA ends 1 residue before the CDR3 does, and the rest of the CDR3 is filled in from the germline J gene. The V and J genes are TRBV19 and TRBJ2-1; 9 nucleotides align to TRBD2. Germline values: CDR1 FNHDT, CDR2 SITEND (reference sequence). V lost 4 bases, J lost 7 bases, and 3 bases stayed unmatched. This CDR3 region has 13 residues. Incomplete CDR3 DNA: TGTGCCAGCAGTCTGGGGGGGATGGCTGAGCAGTTC. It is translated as CASSLGGMAEQF. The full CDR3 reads CASSLGGMAEQFF.

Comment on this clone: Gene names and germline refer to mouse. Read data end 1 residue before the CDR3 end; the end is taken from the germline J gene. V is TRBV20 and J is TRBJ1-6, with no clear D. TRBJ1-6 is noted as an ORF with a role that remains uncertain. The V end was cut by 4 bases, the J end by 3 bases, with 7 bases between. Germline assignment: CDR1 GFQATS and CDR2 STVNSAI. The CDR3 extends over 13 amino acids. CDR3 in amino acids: CGATDNYNSPLYF. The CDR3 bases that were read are TGTGGTGCTACCGACAACTATAATTCGCCCCTCTAC.

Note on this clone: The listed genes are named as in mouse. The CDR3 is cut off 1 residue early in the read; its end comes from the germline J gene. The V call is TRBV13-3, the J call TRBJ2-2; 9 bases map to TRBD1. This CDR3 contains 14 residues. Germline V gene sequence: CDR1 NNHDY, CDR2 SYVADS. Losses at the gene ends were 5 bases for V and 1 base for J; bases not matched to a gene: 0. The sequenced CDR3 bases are TGTGCCAGCAGGGGACAGGGAAACACCGGGCAGCTCTAC. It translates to CASRGQGNTGQLY. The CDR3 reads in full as CASRGQGNTGQLYF.

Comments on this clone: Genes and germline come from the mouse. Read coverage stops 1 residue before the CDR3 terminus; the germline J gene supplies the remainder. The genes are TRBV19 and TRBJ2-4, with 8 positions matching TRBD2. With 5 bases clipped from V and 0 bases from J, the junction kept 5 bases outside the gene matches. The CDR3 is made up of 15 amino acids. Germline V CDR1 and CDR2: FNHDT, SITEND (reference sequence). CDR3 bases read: TGTGCCAGCAGGCAAGGACTGGGTAGTCAAAACACCTTGTAC. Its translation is CASRQGLGSQNTLY. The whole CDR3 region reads CASRQGLGSQNTLYF.

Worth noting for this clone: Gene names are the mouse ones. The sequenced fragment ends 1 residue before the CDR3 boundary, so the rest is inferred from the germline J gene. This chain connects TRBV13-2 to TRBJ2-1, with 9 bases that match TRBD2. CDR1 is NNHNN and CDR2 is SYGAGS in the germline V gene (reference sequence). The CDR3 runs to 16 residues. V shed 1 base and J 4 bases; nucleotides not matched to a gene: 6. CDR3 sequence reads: CASGDLGGAGYAEQFF. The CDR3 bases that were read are TGTGCCAGCGGTGATCTGGGGGGGGCCGGGTATGCTGAGCAGTTC.